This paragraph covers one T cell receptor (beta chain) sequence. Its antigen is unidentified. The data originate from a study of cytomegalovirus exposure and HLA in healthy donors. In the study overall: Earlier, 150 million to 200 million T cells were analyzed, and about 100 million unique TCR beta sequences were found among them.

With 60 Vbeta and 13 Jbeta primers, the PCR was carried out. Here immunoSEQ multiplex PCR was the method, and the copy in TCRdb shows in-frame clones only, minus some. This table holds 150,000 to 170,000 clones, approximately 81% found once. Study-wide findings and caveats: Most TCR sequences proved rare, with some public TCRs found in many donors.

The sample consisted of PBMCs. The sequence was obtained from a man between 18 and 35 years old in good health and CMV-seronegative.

CDR3 sequence reads: CASSPSGVSTDTQYF. The CDR3 DNA is TGTGCCAGCAGCCCAAGCGGGGTTAGCACAGATACGCAGTATTTT. The chain uses TRBV7-9 and TRBJ2-3, with 7 bases that match TRBD2. Looked up from germline, CDR1 is SEHNR and CDR2 is FQNEAQ (reference sequence). V shed 5 bases, J shed 0 bases, and the junction held 5 bases outside the gene matches. The CDR3 loop spans 15 amino acids.